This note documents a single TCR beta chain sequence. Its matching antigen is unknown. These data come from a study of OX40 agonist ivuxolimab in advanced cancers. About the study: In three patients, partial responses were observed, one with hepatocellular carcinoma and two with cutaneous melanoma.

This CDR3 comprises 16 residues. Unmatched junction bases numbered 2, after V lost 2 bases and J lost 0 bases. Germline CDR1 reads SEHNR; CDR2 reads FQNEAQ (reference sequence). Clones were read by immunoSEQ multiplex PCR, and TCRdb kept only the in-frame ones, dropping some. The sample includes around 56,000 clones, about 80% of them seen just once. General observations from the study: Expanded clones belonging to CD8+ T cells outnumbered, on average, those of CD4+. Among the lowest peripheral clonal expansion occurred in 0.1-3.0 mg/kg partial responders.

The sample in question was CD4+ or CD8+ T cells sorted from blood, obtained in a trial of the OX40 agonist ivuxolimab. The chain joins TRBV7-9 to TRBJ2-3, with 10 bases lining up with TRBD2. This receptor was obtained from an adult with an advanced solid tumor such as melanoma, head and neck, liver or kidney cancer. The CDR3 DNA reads TGTGCCAGCAGCTTATCGACTAGCGGGAGCACAGATACGCAGTATTTT. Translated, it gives CASSLSTSGSTDTQYF. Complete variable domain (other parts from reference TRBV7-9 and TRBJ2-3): DTGVSQNPRHKITKRGQNVTFRCDPISEHNRLYWYRQTLGQGPEFLTYFQNEAQLEKSRLLSDRFSAERPKGSFSTLEIQRTEQGDSAMYLCASSLSTSGSTDTQYFGPGTRLTVL.